This TCR beta chain was profiled in a study of blood T cell repertoires in COVID-19. On the study more broadly: Samples taken during acute and convalescent COVID-19 were collected in the United States, Italy and Spain. Sources were T cells, B-cell-depleted T cells, or PBMCs; the material itself was cDNA or gDNA.

The germline CDR1 and CDR2 sequences are LGHDT and YNNKEL (reference sequence). V lost 5 bases and J lost 6; bases outside the gene matches: 3. The CDR3 runs 14 residues. Under the authors' procedure: Reference gene primers were amplified, and this amplification served to estimate nucleated cell counts. Sequenced by immunoSEQ multiplex PCR; TCRdb stores in-frame clones only, minus some. V, J and clone size reflect that table, while D and trimming were determined from the DNA. The data show about 160,000 clones, over 80% seen once. The chain links TRBV3-1 (or the pseudogene TRBV3-2) to TRBJ1-6; 8 bases are shared with TRBD1. The TCR was taken from a woman in her fifties or sixties with acute or convalescent COVID-19. The sample was peripheral blood. The CDR3 nucleotides are TGTGCCAGCAGCGCAGGGACAGGTAATTCACCCCTCCACTTT. This translates into CASSAGTGNSPLHF.